This T cell receptor beta chain came from a study of OX40 agonist ivuxolimab in advanced cancers. For the study at large: Males comprised around 78% of the group, whose mean age was approximately 62 years (range roughly 20 to 85). Earlier anti-PD-1, anti-PD-L1 or anti-CTLA-4 therapy was permitted; around 40% had received some. Three patients responded partially, comprising one with hepatocellular carcinoma and two with cutaneous melanoma.

The CDR3 runs 15 residues. Germline values: CDR1 LNHNV, CDR2 YYDKDF (reference sequence). Trimming shortened V by 1 base and J by 0 bases, and 7 bases separated the two germline ends. Profiled with immunoSEQ multiplex PCR; TCRdb holds only in-frame clones, not every one. The sample lists tens of thousands of clones; just over 85% were seen once. The V gene is TRBV15, the J gene TRBJ2-1; D is unclear. The TCR originated in an adult with an advanced solid tumor such as melanoma, head and neck, liver or kidney cancer. Material: CD4+ or CD8+ T cells sorted from blood, obtained in a trial of the OX40 agonist ivuxolimab. CDR3 sequence: CATSRGPRSYNEQFF. The DNA for the CDR3 is TGTGCCACCAGCAGAGGCCCCCGCTCCTACAATGAGCAGTTCTTC.